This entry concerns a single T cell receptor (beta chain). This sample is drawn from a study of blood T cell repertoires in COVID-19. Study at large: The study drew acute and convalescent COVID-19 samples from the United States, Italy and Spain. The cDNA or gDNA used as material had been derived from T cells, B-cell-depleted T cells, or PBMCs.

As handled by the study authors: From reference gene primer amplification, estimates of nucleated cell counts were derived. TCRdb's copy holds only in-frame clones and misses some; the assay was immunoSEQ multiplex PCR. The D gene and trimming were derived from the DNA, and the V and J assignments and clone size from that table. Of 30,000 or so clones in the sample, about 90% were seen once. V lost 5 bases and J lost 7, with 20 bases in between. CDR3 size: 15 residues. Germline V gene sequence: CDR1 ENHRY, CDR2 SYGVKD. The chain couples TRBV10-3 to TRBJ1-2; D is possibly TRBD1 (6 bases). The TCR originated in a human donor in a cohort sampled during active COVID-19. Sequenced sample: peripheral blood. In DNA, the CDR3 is TGTGCCATCAGTCGCCTACTGACAGGCCCCGGTGGCTACACCTTC. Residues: CAISRLLTGPGGYTF.